What follows are 11 T cell receptor beta chains derived from one specimen sequenced in a study of blood T cell repertoires in COVID-19. Clones were sequenced by immunoSEQ multiplex PCR, and TCRdb holds only the in-frame ones, with some missing. Of approximately 200,000 clones in the sample, roughly 80% are singletons; the top ten hold around 2%. The sample comprised PBMCs or T cells enriched from blood (not recorded which). The origin of the receptors is a man aged 60 to 69 who had recovered from COVID-19.

The V gene is TRBV24-1, the J gene TRBJ1-4; the D gene is possibly TRBD1 (6 bases). With 8 bases removed from V and 8 bases from J, the gap between germline ends came to 17 bases. Germline lookup yields CDR1 KGHDR and CDR2 SFDVKD. The CDR3 is made up of 14 amino acids. The CDR3, as DNA: TGTGCCACCATTGGCGGGGGCAGGGGAGAAAAACTGTTTTTT. Protein: CATIGGGRGEKLFF.

Note on this clone: Sequence at one end of the junction differs from germline and may be a read error. This sequence joins TRBV7-7 and TRBJ2-3; maybe TRBD2 (6 bases). The CDR3 contains 16 residues. Germline V lookup: CDR1 SSHAT, CDR2 FNYEAQ (reference sequence). The CDR3 protein is CASSYGGAVGTDTQYF. Here the CDR3 DNA reads TGTGCTAGCAGCTACGGGGGTGCCGTGGGCACAGATACGCAGTATTTT.

Only a few counts were recorded for this clone. The V call is TRBV20-1, the J call TRBJ2-7, with a weak D call TRBD1 (5 bases). This CDR3 region has 11 residues. The V end was cut by 4 bases, the J end by 1 base, with 5 bases between. Germline V gene data show CDR1 as DFQATT and CDR2 as SNEGSKA (reference sequence). The CDR3 sequence is CSATGSYEQYF. DNA of the CDR3: TGCAGTGCTACAGGGTCCTACGAGCAGTACTTC.

This rearrangement joins TRBV27 to TRBJ1-5, with 9 bases matching TRBD1. J gave up 6 bases and V 0 bases, and 6 bases lay outside the gene matches. The V gene's germline CDR1 is MNHEY and CDR2 SMNVEV (reference sequence). The length of the CDR3 is 16 residues. In DNA, the CDR3 is TGTGCCAGCAGTTTATCGGGAACAGGGGGCGTTCAGCCCCAGCATTTT. As protein: CASSLSGTGGVQPQHF.

This clone was seen only a few times. CDR3 nucleotide sequence: TGTGCCAGCAGCCAAGGGACAGGGCTGGCCACCGGGGAGCTGTTTTTT. It codes for CASSQGTGLATGELFF. The V gene is TRBV3-1 (or the pseudogene TRBV3-2), the J gene TRBJ2-2; 8 bases line up with TRBD1. The germline CDR1 and CDR2 sequences are LGHDT and YNNKEL (reference sequence). The CDR3 is 16 amino acids. V was clipped by 1 base and J by 4 bases; unmatched bases: 5.

Regarding this clone: The sample carries other DNA sequences with the same CDR3. The chain carries TRBV2 and TRBJ2-5; 8 nucleotides line up with TRBD1. CDR3 length equals 14 residues. Germline CDR1 is SNHLY and CDR2 is FYNNEI. V dropped 4 bases and J dropped 1; count of bases not matched to a gene: 2. The CDR3: CASSGDRGQETQYF. The CDR3 DNA follows: TGTGCCAGCAGTGGAGACAGGGGCCAAGAGACCCAGTACTTC. Drawing the rest from reference TRBV2 and TRBJ2-5, the complete variable domain is EPEVTQTPSHQVTQMGQEVILRCVPISNHLYFYWYRQILGQKVEFLVSFYNNEISEKSEIFDDQFSVERPDGSNFTLKIRSTKLEDSAMYFCASSGDRGQETQYFGPGTRLLVL.

This chain joins TRBV12-5 and TRBJ2-2; TRBD1 aligns across 10 bases. The germline V gene encodes CDR1 LGHNT and CDR2 FRNRAP. V was clipped by 5 bases and J by 8 bases; unmatched bases: 8. This CDR3 is built from 15 residues. The CDR3 DNA follows: TGTGCTAGTGGTCCGCCACGACAGGGGGCGGGGGAGCTGTTTTTT. Residues: CASGPPRQGAGELFF.

The sample holds one count of this clone. The chain uses TRBV10-3 and TRBJ1-6; 10 positions agree with TRBD1. The J segment lost 8 bases and the V segment lost 6 bases, leaving 7 bases of the junction unmatched. The CDR3 contains 15 residues. Germline V gene lookup returns CDR1 ENHRY and CDR2 SYGVKD. Here the CDR3 reads CAIRETGGLDSPLHF. The CDR3, as DNA: TGTGCCATCAGAGAGACAGGGGGCTTAGATTCACCCCTCCACTTT.

The CDR3: CASSLLGQDSNQPQHF. CDR3 coding DNA: TGTGCCAGCAGCTTACTTGGACAGGATAGCAATCAGCCCCAGCATTTT. The gene calls are TRBV7-2 and TRBJ1-5; TRBD1 agrees at 7 bases. The CDR3 contains 16 residues. After removal of 2 bases from V and 0 bases from J, the junction contained 4 bases not matched to a gene. Germline V CDR1 and CDR2: SGHTA, FQGNSA.

This clone was observed a handful of times. The chain uses TRBV19 and TRBJ1-2; D is perhaps TRBD1 (5 bases). The CDR3 sequence is 14 residues long. Germline V CDR1 and CDR2: LNHDA, SQIVND (reference sequence). Trimming cost V 1 base and J 5 bases, with 11 bases left between them. CDR3 region: CASSIGAGFYGYTF. Written as DNA, the CDR3 is TGTGCCAGTAGTATAGGAGCAGGGTTTTATGGCTACACCTTC.

This rearrangement joins TRBV28 to TRBJ2-5; the match to TRBD1 covers 7 bases. This CDR3 spans 17 amino acids. Germline-derived CDR1 and CDR2 are MDHEN and SYDVKM. Losses at the gene ends were 5 bases for V and 6 bases for J; bases not matched to a gene: 18. The CDR3 region is CASSPRTPTGPQQTQYF. The CDR3 DNA sequence: TGTGCCAGCAGTCCCCGAACGCCGACAGGGCCCCAGCAGACCCAGTACTTC.